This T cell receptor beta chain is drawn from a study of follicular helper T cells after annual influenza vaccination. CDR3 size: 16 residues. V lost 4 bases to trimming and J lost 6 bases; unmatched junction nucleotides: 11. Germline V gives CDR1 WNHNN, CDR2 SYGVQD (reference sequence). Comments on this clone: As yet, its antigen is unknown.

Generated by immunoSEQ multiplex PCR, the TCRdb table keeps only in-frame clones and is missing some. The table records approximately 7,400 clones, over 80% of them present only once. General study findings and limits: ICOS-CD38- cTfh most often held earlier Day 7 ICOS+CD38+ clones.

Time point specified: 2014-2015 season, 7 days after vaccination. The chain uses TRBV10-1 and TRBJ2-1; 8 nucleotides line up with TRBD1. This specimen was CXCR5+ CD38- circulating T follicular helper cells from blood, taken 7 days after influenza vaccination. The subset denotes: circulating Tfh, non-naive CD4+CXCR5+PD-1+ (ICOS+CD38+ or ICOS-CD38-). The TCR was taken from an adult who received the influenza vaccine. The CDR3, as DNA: TGCGCCAGCAGTGCCCCTAGACAGGGGAGGTGCAATGAGCAGTTCTTC. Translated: CASSAPRQGRCNEQFF.